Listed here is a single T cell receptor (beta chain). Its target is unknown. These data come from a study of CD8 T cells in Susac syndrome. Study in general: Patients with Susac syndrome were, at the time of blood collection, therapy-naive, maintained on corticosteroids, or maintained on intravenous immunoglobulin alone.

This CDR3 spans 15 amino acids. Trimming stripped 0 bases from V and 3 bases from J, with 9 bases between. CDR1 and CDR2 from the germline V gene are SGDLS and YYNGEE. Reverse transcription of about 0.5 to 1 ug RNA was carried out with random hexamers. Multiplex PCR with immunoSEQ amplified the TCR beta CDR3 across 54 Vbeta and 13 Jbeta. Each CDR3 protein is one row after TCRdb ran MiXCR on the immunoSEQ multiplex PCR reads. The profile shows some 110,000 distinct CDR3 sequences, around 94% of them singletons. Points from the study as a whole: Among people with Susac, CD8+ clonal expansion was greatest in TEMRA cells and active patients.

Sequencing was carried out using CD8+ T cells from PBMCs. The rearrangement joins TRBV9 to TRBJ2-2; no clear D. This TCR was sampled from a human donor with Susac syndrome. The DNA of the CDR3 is TGTGCCAGCAGCGTAGCAGAGTGGGACACCGGGGAGCTGTTTTTT. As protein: CASSVAEWDTGELFF.